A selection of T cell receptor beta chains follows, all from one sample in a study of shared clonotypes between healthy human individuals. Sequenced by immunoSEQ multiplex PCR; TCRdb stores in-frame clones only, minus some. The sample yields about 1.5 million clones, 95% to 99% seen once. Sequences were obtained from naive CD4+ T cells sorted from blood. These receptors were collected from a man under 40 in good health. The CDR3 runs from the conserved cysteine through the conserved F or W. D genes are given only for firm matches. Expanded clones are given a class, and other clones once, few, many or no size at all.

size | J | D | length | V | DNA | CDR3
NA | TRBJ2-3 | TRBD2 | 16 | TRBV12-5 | TGTGCTAGTGGTTTGGGCCTAGCGGGAGTGACAGATACGCAGTATTTT | CASGLGLAGVTDTQYF
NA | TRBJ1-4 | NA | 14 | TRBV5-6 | TGTGCCAGCAGCTTGCGGGGGGAAAATGAAAAACTGTTTTTT | CASSLRGENEKLFF
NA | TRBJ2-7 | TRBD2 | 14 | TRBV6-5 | TGTGCCAGCAGTCGACTAGCGGGATACTACGAGCAGTACTTC | CASSRLAGYYEQYF
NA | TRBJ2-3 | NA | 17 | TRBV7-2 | TGTGCCAGCAGCTTAACCCCCTTCGCGGGGTCCACAGATACGCAGTATTTT | CASSLTPFAGSTDTQYF
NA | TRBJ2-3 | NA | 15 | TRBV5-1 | TGCGCCAGCAGCTTGGAGGGTAGGGGCACAGATACGCAGTATTTT | CASSLEGRGTDTQYF
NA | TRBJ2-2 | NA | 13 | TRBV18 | TGTGCCAGCTCACCGGCGACAGCCGGGGAGCTGTTTTTT | CASSPATAGELFF
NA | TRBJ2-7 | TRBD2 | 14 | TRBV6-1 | TGTGCCAGCAGTGAAAGCGGGGACTCCTACGAGCAGTACTTC | CASSESGDSYEQYF
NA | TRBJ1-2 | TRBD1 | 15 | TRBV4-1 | TGCGCCAGCAGCCCCCGACAGGGGAAGTCGTTTGGCTACACCTTC | CASSPRQGKSFGYTF
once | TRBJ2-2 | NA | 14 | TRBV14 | TGTGCCAGCAGCCAAGATGCTTGGACCGGGGAGCTGTTTTTT | CASSQDAWTGELFF
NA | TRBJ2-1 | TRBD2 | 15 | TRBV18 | TGTGCCAGCTCACCTAGGGGGACTAGCGGGAGTGTGCAGTTCTTC | CASSPRGTSGSVQFF
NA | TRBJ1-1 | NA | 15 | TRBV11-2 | TGTGCCAGCAGCCCCTGGAAGGGTACGGACACTGAAGCTTTCTTT | CASSPWKGTDTEAFF
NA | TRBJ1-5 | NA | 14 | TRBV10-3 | TGTGCCATCTCGAGAGATGGTAGCAATCAGCCCCAGCATTTT | CAISRDGSNQPQHF
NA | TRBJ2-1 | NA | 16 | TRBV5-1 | TGCGCCAGCAGCTTGGTTTCCAGCGATTTAAACAATGAGCAGTTCTTC | CASSLVSSDLNNEQFF
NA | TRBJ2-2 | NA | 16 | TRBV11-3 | TGTGCCAGCAGCTCTATTGGGACTGCGAACACCGGGGAGCTGTTTTTT | CASSSIGTANTGELFF
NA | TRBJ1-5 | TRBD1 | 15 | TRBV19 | TGTGCCAGCTTATACAGGGGGAATAGCAATCAGCCCCAGCATTTT | CASLYRGNSNQPQHF
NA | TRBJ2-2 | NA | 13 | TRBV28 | TGTGCCAGCAGTTTAGGACTCACCGGGGAGCTGTTTTTT | CASSLGLTGELFF
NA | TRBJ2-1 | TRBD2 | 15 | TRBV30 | TGTGCCTGGAGTGTCACGTGGCTAGCGGGAAGGGGGCAGTTCTTC | CAWSVTWLAGRGQFF
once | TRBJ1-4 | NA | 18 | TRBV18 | TGTGCCAGCTCACCCTCCGCCGTTAAACACAGGGTAGATGAAAAACTGTTTTTT | CASSPSAVKHRVDEKLFF
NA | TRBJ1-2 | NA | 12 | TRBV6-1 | TGTGCCAGCAGGGCGACTAACTATGGCTACACCTTC | CASRATNYGYTF
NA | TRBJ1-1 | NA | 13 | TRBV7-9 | TGTGCCAGCAGACAACGGGGGGACACTGAAGCTTTCTTT | CASRQRGDTEAFF
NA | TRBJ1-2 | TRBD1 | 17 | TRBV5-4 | TGTGCCAGCAGCAGGACAGGGACCTCCAAAAGGATGTATGGCTACACCTTC | CASSRTGTSKRMYGYTF
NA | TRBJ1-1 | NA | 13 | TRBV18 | TGTGCCAGCTCCCTCCAGGTGAACACTGAAGCTTTCTTT | CASSLQVNTEAFF
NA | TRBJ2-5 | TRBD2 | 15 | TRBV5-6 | TGTGCCAGCAGAATTGAACCGGCGGGAGTGGAGACCCAGTACTTC | CASRIEPAGVETQYF
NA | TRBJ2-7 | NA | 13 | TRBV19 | TGTGCCAGTACCGCCCCCCGGGGTTACGAGCAGTACTTC | CASTAPRGYEQYF
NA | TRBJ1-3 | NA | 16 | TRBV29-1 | TGCAGCGTTGAAAAGACGGAACCATACTCTGGAAACACCATATATTTT | CSVEKTEPYSGNTIYF
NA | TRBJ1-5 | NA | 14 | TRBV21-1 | TGTGCCAGCAGCAACCGGGTCATCAATCAGCCCCAGCATTTT | CASSNRVINQPQHF
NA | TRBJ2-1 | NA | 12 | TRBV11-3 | TGTGCCAGCAGCCAGGGGTTTAATGAGCAGTTCTTC | CASSQGFNEQFF
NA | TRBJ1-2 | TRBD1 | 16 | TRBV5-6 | TGTGCCAGCAGCCGCTCCGGGACAGGGGATAACTATGGCTACACCTTC | CASSRSGTGDNYGYTF
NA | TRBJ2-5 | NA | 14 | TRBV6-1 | TGTGCCAGTTCACGATGGACGGGGCAGGAGACCCAGTACTTC | CASSRWTGQETQYF
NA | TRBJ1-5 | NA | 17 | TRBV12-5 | TGTGCTAGTGGTTTGGACGTTGGGAAAGGCTTCAATCAGCCCCAGCATTTT | CASGLDVGKGFNQPQHF
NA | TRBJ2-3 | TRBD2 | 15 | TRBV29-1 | TGCAGCGTTGATCCTCTAGCGGACTTCACAGATACGCAGTATTTT | CSVDPLADFTDTQYF
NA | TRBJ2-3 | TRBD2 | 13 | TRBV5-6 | TGTGCCAGCAGCTTAGGGACTAGCGATACGCAGTATTTT | CASSLGTSDTQYF
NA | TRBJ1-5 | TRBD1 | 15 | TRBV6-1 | TGTGCCAGCGGACAGGGGATAGGAGGCAATCAGCCCCAGCATTTT | CASGQGIGGNQPQHF
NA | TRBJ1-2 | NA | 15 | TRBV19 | TGTGCCAGTAGCCCTCCGGGGGCGATCCCCCATGGCTACACCTTC | CASSPPGAIPHGYTF
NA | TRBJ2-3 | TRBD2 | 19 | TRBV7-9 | TGTGCCAGTAAGACTTGGACGACTAGCGGGATTTCGGGGGCAGATACGCAGTATTTT | CASKTWTTSGISGADTQYF